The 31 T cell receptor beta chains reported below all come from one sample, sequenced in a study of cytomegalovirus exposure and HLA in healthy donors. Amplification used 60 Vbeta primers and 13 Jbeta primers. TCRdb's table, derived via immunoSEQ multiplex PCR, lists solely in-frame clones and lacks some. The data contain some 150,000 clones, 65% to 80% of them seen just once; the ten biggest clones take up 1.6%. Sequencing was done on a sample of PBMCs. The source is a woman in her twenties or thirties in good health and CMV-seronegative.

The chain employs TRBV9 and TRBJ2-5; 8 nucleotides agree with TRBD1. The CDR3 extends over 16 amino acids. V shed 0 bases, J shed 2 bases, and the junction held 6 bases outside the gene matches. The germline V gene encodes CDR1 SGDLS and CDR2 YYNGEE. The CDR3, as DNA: TGTGCCAGCAGCGTAGGGACAGGGTCAATTCAAGAGACCCAGTACTTC. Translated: CASSVGTGSIQETQYF.

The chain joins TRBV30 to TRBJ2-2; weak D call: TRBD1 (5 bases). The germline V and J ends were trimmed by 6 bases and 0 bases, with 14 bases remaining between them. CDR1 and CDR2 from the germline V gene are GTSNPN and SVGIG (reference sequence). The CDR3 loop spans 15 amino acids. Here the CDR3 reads CACSPRVANTGELFF. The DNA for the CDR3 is TGTGCCTGCAGTCCCAGGGTCGCGAACACCGGGGAGCTGTTTTTT.

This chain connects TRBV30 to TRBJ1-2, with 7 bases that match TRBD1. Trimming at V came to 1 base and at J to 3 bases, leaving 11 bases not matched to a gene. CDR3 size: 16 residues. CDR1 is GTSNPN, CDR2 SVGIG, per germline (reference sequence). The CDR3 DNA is TGTGCCTGGAGTGGACAGGGTTGGGGTATGGACTATGGCTACACCTTC. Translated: CAWSGQGWGMDYGYTF.

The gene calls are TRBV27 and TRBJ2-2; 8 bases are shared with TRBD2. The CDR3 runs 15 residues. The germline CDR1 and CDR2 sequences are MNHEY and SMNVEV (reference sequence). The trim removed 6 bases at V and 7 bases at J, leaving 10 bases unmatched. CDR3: CASRSGREVGGELFF. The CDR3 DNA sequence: TGTGCCAGCAGAAGTGGGCGGGAGGTGGGCGGGGAGCTGTTTTTT.

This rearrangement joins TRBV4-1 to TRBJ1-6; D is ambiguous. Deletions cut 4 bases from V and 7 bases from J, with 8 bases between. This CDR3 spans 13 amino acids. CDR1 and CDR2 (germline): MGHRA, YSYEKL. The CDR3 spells CASSLTANSPLHF. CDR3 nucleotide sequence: TGCGCCAGCAGCCTAACAGCAAATTCACCCCTCCACTTT.

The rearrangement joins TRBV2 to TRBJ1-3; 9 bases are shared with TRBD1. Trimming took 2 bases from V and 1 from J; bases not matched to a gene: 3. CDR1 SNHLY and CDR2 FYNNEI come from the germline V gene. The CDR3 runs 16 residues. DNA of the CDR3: TGTGCCAGCAGTGAAAGGGACAGGGAGTCTGGAAACACCATATATTTT. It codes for CASSERDRESGNTIYF.

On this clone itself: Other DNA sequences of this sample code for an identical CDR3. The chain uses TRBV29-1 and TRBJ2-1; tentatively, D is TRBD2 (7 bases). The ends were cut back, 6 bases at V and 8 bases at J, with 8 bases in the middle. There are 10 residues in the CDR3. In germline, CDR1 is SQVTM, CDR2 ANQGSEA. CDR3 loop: CSVGGDEQFF. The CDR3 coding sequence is TGCAGCGTAGGGGGGGATGAGCAGTTCTTC.

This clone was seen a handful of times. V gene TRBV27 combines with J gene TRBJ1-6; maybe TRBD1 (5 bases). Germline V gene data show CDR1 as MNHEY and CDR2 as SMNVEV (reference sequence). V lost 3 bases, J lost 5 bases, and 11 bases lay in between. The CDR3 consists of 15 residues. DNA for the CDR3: TGTGCCAGCAGTTTCGACAGTTACAATAATTCACCCCTCCACTTT. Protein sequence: CASSFDSYNNSPLHF.

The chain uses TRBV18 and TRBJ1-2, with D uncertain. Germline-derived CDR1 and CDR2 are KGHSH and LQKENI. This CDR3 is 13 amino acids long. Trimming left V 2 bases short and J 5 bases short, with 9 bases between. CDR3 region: CASSPFSGYGYTF. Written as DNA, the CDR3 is TGTGCCAGCTCACCATTTTCGGGGTATGGCTACACCTTC.

The CDR3 nucleotides read TGTGCCAGCAGCTTAAACGGGTTCGCACGGGAAGCTTTCTTT. It encodes CASSLNGFAREAFF. J is TRBJ1-1 and V is TRBV7-3; no clear D. V lost 1 base, J lost 8 bases, and 14 bases lay in between. The germline V gene encodes CDR1 SGHTA and CDR2 FQGTGA. This CDR3 comprises 14 residues.

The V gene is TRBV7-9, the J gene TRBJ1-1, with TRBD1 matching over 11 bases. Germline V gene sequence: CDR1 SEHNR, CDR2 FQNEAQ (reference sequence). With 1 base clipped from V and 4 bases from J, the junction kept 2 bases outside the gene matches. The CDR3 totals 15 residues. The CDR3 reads CASSLVGTGGTEAFF. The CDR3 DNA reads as TGTGCCAGCAGCTTAGTTGGGACAGGGGGCACTGAAGCTTTCTTT.

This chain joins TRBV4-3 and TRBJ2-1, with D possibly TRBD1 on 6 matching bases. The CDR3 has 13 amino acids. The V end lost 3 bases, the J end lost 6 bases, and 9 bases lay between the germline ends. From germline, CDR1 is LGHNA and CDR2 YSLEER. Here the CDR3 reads CASSHVQGNEQFF. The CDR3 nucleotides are TGCGCCAGCAGCCATGTACAGGGCAATGAGCAGTTCTTC.

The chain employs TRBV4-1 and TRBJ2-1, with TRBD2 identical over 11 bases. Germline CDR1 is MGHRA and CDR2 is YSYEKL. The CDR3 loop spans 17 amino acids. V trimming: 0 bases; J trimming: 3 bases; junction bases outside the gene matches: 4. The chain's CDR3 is CASSQEGGLADYNEQFF. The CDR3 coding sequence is TGCGCCAGCAGCCAAGAGGGGGGACTAGCGGACTACAATGAGCAGTTCTTC.

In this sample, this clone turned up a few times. In nucleotides, the CDR3 is TGTGCCAGCAGCCGTGGACAGAACGCAGATACGCAGTATTTT. Its translation: CASSRGQNADTQYF. This chain links TRBV2 with TRBJ2-3; maybe TRBD1 (6 bases). The CDR3 contains 14 residues. Trimming took 6 bases from V and 4 from J, leaving 14 bases between them. Germline CDR1 SNHLY, CDR2 FYNNEI.

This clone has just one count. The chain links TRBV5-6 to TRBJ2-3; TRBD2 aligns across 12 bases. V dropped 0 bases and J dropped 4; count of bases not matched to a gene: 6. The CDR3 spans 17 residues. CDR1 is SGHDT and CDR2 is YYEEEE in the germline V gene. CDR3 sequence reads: CASSLGLAGDEADTQYF. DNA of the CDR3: TGTGCCAGCAGCTTGGGACTAGCGGGAGATGAGGCAGATACGCAGTATTTT. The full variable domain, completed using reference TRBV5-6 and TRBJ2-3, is DAGVTQSPTHLIKTRGQQVTLRCSPKSGHDTVSWYQQALGQGPQFIFQYYEEEERQRGNFPDRFSGHQFPNYSSELNVNALLLGDSALYLCASSLGLAGDEADTQYFGPGTRLTVL.

CDR3 in amino acids: CASSQGQDLLVHVTEAFF. CDR3 DNA sequence: TGTGCCAGCAGCCAGGGACAGGATTTGTTGGTTCACGTGACTGAAGCTTTCTTT. The genes are TRBV11-2 and TRBJ1-1, with 8 bases identical to TRBD1. Germline CDR1 and CDR2: SGHAT and FQNNGV. This CDR3 is built from 18 residues. J lost 5 bases, V lost 5 bases, and 19 bases had no gene match.

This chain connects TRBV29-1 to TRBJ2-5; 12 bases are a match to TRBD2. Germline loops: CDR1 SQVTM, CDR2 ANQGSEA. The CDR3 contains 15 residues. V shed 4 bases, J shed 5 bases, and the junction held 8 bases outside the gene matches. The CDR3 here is CSVVLAGGPGETQYF. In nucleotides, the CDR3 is TGCAGCGTTGTGCTAGCGGGAGGGCCGGGGGAGACCCAGTACTTC. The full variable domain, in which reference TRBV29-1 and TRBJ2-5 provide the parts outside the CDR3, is SAVISQKPSRDICQRGTSLTIQCQVDSQVTMMFWYRQQPGQSLTLIATANQGSEATYESGFVIDKFPISRPNLTFSTLTVSNMSPEDSSIYLCSVVLAGGPGETQYFGPGTRLLVL.

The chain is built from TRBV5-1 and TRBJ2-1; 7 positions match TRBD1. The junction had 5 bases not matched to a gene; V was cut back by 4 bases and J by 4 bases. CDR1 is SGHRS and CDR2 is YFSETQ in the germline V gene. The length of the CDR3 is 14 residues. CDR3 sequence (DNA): TGCGCCAGCAGCGTTCTGACAGGGTACAATGAGCAGTTCTTC. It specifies CASSVLTGYNEQFF.

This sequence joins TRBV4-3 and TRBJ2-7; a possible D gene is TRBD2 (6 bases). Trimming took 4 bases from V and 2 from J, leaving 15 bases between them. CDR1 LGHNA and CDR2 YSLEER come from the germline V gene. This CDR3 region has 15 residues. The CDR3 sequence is CASSRHWRGAYEQYF. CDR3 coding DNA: TGCGCCAGCAGCCGCCACTGGCGGGGCGCCTACGAGCAGTACTTC.

Here the CDR3 DNA reads TGTGCCAGTAGTACCCCAACCCCCAAGGACATTGAAGCTTTCTTT. Protein product: CASSTPTPKDIEAFF. This chain connects TRBV19 to TRBJ1-1, with a tentative D call TRBD1 (5 bases). Germline assignment: CDR1 LNHDA and CDR2 SQIVND (reference sequence). The CDR3 has 15 amino acids. The V end was cut by 4 bases, the J end by 7 bases, with 19 bases between.

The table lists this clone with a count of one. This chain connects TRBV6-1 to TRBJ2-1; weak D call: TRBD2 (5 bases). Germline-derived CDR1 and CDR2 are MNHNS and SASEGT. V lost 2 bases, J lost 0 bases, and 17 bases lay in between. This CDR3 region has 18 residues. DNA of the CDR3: TGTGCCAGCAGTGAATATATCAGGCCAAGCGGCTCCTACAATGAGCAGTTCTTC. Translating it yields CASSEYIRPSGSYNEQFF.

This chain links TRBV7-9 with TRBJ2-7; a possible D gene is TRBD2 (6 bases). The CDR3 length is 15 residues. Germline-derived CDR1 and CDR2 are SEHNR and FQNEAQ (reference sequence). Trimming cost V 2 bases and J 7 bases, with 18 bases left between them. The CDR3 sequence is CASSLWTNFPGEQYF. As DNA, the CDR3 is TGTGCCAGCAGCTTATGGACTAACTTCCCAGGGGAGCAGTACTTC.

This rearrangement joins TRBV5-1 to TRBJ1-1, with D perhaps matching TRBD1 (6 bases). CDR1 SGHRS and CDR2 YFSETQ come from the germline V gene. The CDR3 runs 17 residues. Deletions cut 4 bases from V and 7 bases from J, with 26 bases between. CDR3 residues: CASSGYRDIAVRGEAFF. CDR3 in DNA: TGCGCCAGCAGCGGATACCGGGACATCGCGGTGAGGGGTGAAGCTTTCTTT.

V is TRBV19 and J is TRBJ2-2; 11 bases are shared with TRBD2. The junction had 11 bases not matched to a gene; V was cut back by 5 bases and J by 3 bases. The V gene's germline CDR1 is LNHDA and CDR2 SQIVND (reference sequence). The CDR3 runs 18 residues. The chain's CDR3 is CASSPVTSGGPHTGELFF. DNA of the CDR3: TGTGCCAGTAGTCCCGTCACTAGCGGGGGTCCACACACCGGGGAGCTGTTTTTT.

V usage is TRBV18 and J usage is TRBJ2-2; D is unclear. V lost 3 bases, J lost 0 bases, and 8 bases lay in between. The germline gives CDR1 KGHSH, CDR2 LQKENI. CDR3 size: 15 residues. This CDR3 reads CASSPGSSNTGELFF. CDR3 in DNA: TGTGCCAGCTCACCGGGCTCCTCGAACACCGGGGAGCTGTTTTTT. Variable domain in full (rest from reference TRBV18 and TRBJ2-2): NAGVMQNPRHLVRRRGQEARLRCSPMKGHSHVYWYRQLPEEGLKFMVYLQKENIIDESGMPKERFSAEFPKEGPSILRIQQVVRGDSAAYFCASSPGSSNTGELFFGEGSRLTVL.

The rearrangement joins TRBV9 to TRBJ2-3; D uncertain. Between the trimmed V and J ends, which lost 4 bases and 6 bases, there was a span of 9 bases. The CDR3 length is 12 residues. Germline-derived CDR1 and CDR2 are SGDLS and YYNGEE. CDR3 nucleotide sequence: TGTGCCAGCAGCCCCGTAATGGATACGCAGTATTTT. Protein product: CASSPVMDTQYF.

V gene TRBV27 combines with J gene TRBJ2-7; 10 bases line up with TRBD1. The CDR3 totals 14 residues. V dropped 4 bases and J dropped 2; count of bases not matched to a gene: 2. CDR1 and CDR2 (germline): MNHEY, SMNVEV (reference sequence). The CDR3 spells CASSWTGGTYEQYF. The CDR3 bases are TGTGCCAGCAGTTGGACAGGGGGGACCTACGAGCAGTACTTC.

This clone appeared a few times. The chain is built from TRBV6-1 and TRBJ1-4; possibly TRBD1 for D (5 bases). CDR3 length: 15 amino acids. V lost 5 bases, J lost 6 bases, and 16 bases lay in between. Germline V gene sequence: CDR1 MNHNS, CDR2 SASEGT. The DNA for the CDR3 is TGTGCCAGCAGTTTCGTACAGGAACTGTATGAAAAACTGTTTTTT. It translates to CASSFVQELYEKLFF.

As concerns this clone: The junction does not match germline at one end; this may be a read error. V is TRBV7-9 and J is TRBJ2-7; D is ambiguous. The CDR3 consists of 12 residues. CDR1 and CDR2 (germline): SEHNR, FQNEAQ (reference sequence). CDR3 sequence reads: CSSSSHTYEQYF. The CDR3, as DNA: TGTTCCAGCAGCTCCCACACCTACGAGCAGTACTTC.

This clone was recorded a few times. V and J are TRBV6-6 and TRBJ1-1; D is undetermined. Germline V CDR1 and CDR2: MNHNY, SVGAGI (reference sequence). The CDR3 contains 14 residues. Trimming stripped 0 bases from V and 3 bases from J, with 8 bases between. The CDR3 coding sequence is TGTGCCAGCAGTTACTCGAGGGCGGACACTGAAGCTTTCTTT. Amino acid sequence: CASSYSRADTEAFF.

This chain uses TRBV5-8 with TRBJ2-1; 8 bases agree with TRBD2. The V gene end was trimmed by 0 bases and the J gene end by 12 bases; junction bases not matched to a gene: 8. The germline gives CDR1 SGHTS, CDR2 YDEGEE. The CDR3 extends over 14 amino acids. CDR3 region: CASSLDLAGRGQFF. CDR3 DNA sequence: TGTGCCAGCAGCTTGGATCTAGCGGGTCGCGGGCAGTTCTTC. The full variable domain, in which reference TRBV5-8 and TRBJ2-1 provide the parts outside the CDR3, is EAGVTQSPTHLIKTRGQQATLRCSPISGHTSVYWYQQALGLGLQFLLWYDEGEERNRGNFPPRFSGRQFPNYSSELNVNALELEDSALYLCASSLDLAGRGQFFGPGTRLTVL.